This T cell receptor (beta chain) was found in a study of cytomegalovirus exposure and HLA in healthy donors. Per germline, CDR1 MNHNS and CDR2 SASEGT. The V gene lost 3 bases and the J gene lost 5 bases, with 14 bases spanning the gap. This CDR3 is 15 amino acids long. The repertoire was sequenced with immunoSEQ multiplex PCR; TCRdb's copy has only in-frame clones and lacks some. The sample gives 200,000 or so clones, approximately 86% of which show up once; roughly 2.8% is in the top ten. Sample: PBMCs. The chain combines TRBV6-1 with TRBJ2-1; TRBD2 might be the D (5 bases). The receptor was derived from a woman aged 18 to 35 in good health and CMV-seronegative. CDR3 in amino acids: CASSERLDGDNEQFF. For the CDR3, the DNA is TGTGCCAGCAGTGAGAGATTAGACGGGGACAATGAGCAGTTCTTC.